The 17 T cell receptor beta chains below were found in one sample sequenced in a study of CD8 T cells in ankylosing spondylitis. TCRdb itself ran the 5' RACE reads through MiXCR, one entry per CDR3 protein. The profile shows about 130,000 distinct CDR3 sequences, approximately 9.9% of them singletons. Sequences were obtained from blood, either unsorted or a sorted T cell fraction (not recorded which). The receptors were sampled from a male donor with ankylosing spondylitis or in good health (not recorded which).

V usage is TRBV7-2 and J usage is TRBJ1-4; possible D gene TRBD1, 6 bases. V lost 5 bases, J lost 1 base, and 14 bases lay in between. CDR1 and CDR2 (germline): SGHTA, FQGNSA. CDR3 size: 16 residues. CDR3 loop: CASSPGGGLTNEKLFF. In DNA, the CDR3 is TGTGCCAGCAGCCCCGGTGGGGGCCTAACTAATGAAAAACTGTTTTTT.

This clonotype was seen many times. The chain's CDR3 is CSARQAHEQYF. The CDR3 region has the DNA TGCAGTGCTAGACAGGCCCACGAGCAGTACTTC. The chain joins TRBV20-1 to TRBJ2-7; no reliable D call. V was shortened by 2 bases and J by 5 bases, with 7 bases between the two germline ends. Looked up from germline, CDR1 is DFQATT and CDR2 is SNEGSKA (reference sequence). There are 11 residues in the CDR3.

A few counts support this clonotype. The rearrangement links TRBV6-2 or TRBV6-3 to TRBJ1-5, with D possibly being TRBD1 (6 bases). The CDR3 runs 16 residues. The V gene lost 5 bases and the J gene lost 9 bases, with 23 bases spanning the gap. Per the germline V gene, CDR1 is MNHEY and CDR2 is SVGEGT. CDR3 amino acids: CASSPSGTQSSRPQHF. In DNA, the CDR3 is TGTGCCAGCAGTCCTTCCGGGACACAATCCTCCCGGCCCCAGCATTTT.

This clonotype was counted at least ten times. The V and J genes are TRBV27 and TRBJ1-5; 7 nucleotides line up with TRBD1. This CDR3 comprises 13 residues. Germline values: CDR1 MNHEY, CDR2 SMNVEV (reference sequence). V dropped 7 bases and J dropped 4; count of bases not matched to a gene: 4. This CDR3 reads CASKSQGNQPQHF. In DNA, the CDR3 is TGTGCCAGCAAATCACAGGGGAATCAGCCCCAGCATTTT.

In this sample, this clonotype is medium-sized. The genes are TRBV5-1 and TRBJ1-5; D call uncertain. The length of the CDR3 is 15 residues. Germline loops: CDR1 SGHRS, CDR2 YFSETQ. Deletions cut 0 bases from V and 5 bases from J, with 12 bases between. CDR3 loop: CASSLEGITDQPQHF. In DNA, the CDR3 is TGCGCCAGCAGCTTGGAAGGGATCACTGATCAGCCCCAGCATTTT.

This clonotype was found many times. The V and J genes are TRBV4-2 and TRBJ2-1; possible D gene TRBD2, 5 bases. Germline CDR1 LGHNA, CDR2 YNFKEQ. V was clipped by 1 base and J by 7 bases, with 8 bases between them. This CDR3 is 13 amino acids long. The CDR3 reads CASSQGGWNEQFF. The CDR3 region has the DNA TGTGCCAGCAGCCAAGGAGGGTGGAATGAGCAGTTCTTC.

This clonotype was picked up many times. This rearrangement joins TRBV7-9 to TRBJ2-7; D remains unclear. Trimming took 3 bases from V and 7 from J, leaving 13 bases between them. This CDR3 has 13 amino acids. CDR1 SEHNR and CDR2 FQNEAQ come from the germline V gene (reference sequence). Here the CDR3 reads CASSFDRAVEQYF. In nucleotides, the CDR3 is TGTGCCAGCAGCTTTGACCGAGCAGTGGAGCAGTACTTC. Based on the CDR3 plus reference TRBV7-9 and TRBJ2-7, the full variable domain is DTGVSQNPRHKITKRGQNVTFRCDPISEHNRLYWYRQTLGQGPEFLTYFQNEAQLEKSRLLSDRFSAERPKGSFSTLEIQRTEQGDSAMYLCASSFDRAVEQYFGPGTRLTVT.

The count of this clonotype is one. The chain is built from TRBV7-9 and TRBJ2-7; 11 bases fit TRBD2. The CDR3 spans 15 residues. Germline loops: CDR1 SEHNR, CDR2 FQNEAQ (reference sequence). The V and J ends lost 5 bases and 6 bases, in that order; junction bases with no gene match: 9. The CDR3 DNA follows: TGTGCCAGCAGCCCTCCGGGACTAGCGGAGAGCGAGCAGTACTTC. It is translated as CASSPPGLAESEQYF.

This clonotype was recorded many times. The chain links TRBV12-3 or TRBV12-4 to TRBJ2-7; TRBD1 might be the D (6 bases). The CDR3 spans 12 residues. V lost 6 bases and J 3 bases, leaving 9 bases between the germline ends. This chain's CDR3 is CASSQDSYEQYF. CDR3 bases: TGTGCCAGCAGCCAGGACAGCTACGAGCAGTACTTC.

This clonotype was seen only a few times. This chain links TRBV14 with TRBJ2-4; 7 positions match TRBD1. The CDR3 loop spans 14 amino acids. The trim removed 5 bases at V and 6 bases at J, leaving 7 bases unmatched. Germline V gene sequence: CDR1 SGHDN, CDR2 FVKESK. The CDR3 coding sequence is TGTGCCAGCAGCTACAATCACAGGGGAAACATTCAGTACTTC. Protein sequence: CASSYNHRGNIQYF.

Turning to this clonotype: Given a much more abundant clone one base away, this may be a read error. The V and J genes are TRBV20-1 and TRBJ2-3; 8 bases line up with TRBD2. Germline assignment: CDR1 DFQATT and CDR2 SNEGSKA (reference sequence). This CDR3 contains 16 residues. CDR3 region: CCARDAGELAARTQYF. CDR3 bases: TGCTGTGCTAGAGATGCGGGGGAACTAGCGGCTCGTACGCAGTATTTT.

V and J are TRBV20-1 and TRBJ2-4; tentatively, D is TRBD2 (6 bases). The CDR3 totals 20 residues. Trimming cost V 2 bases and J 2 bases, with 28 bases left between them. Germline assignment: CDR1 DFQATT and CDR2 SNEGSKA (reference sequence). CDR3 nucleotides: TGCAGTGCTAGACCGGGGGTTGCGGGGACCCCCTTAGTTTCCAAAAACATTCAGTACTTC. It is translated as CSARPGVAGTPLVSKNIQYF.

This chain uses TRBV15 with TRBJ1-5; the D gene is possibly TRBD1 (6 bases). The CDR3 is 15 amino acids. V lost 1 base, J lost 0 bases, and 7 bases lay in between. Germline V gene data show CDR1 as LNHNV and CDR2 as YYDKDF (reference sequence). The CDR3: CATSRATGSNQPQHF. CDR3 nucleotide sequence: TGTGCCACCAGCAGAGCGACAGGTAGCAATCAGCCCCAGCATTTT.

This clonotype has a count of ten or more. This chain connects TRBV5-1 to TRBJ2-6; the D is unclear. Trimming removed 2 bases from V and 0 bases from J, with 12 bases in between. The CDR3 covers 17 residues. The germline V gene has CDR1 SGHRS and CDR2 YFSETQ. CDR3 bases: TGCGCCAGCAGCTTCCGGTGGACGGACTCTGGGGCCAACGTCCTGACTTTC. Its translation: CASSFRWTDSGANVLTF.

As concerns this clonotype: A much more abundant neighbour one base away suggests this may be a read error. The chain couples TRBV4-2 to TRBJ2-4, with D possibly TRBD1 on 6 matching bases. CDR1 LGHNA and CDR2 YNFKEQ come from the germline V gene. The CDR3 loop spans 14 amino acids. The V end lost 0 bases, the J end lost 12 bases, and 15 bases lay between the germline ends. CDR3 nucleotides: TGTGCCAGCAGCCAAGATCCCAAGCACAGGGCTCAGTACTTC. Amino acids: CASSQDPKHRAQYF.

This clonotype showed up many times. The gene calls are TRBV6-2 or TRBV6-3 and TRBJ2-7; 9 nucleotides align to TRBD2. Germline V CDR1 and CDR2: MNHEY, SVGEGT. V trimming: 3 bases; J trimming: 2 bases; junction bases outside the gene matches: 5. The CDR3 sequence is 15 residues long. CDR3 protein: CASSYRGRGTYEQYF. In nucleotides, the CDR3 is TGTGCCAGCAGTTATCGCGGGAGGGGGACCTACGAGCAGTACTTC.

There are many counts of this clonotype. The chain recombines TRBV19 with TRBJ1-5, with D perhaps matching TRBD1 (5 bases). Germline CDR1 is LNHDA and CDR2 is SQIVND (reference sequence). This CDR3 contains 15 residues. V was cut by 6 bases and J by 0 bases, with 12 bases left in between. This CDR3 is CASRQRGFSNQPQHF. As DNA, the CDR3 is TGTGCCAGTAGGCAACGGGGCTTTAGCAATCAGCCCCAGCATTTT.